This record looks at one TCR beta chain sequence and its context. Its antigen remains unknown. The data originate from a study of T cell responses to AZD1222 COVID-19 vaccine. Broader study findings: Repertoires in all cases were sampled only once the peak T cell response had passed.

V lost 6 bases, J lost 1 base, and 15 bases lay in between. This CDR3 contains 15 residues. Germline V CDR1 and CDR2: LNHDA, SQIVND (reference sequence). Libraries were prepared by immunoSEQ multiplex PCR; TCRdb keeps only in-frame clonotypes and omits some of them. The sample includes roughly 55,000 clones, 80% to 90% seen only once; the top ten take around 2%. The TCR originated in an adult in good health. The sequencing here drew on peripheral blood, taken on day 0 of AZD1222 vaccination. J is TRBJ2-5 and V is TRBV19; unclear D gene. The CDR3 coding sequence is TGTGCCAGTAGGAAGTCCCACTGGACCCAAGAGACCCAGTACTTC. It yields the protein CASRKSHWTQETQYF.